Presented here are 30 T cell receptor beta chains from one specimen sequenced in a study of cytomegalovirus exposure and HLA in healthy donors. Primers: 60 Vbeta forward and 13 Jbeta reverse. The method was immunoSEQ multiplex PCR; TCRdb's version includes in-frame clones alone and lacks a portion of them. The sample records roughly 220,000 clones, around four fifths being singletons. The material sequenced was PBMCs. The receptors derive from a man in his fifties in good health and CMV-seronegative.

The chain is built from TRBV7-2 and TRBJ1-5; no firm D call. CDR1 and CDR2 (germline): SGHTA, FQGNSA. This CDR3 spans 16 amino acids. V dropped 1 base and J dropped 3 bases, with 13 bases sitting between them. As DNA, the CDR3 is TGTGCCAGCAGCTTAGAATGGGCCTCCCCCAATCAGCCCCAGCATTTT. Protein: CASSLEWASPNQPQHF.

V and J are TRBV30 and TRBJ2-5; D is unresolved. Germline CDR1 GTSNPN, CDR2 SVGIG (reference sequence). V was pared by 0 bases and J by 3 bases, with 8 bases between. The length of the CDR3 is 13 residues. The CDR3 coding sequence is TGTGCCTGGAGTGTGCGGCTAGAAGAGACCCAGTACTTC. This encodes CAWSVRLEETQYF.

The chain employs TRBV5-1 and TRBJ2-7, with 8 nucleotides matching TRBD2. Germline V gene lookup returns CDR1 SGHRS and CDR2 YFSETQ. V was pared by 3 bases and J by 2 bases, with 7 bases of the junction left unmatched. The CDR3 has 15 residues. The CDR3 coding sequence is TGCGCCAGCAGCTCGGGAGGGGGAGCCCCCTACGAGCAGTACTTC. Protein sequence: CASSSGGGAPYEQYF.

V and J are TRBV14 and TRBJ2-3; 8 bases match TRBD2. The V segment lost 0 bases and the J segment 2 bases; nucleotides outside the gene matches: 13. The CDR3 runs 19 residues. Germline CDR1 and CDR2: SGHDN and FVKESK. This CDR3 reads CASSQDSIRAGAITDTQYF. CDR3 in DNA: TGTGCCAGCAGCCAAGATTCAATAAGAGCGGGGGCAATCACAGATACGCAGTATTTT.

J is TRBJ2-5 and V is TRBV27; 10 bases align to TRBD1. The V gene's germline CDR1 is MNHEY and CDR2 SMNVEV (reference sequence). The CDR3 length is 13 residues. V shed 6 bases and J 11 bases; nucleotides not matched to a gene: 9. CDR3 residues: CASRSGTGERQYF. Here the CDR3 DNA reads TGTGCCAGCAGATCCGGGACAGGGGAACGGCAGTACTTC.

This chain uses TRBV5-6 with TRBJ1-4; D remains unclear. The CDR3 consists of 15 residues. Germline V gene lookup returns CDR1 SGHDT and CDR2 YYEEEE. V shed 0 bases and J shed 4 bases, with 10 bases lying between them. The CDR3 sequence is CASSLAGRINEKLFF. CDR3 sequence (DNA): TGTGCCAGCAGCTTGGCGGGGAGGATTAATGAAAAACTGTTTTTT. Looking up the rest from reference TRBV5-6 and TRBJ1-4 gives the full variable domain: DAGVTQSPTHLIKTRGQQVTLRCSPKSGHDTVSWYQQALGQGPQFIFQYYEEEERQRGNFPDRFSGHQFPNYSSELNVNALLLGDSALYLCASSLAGRINEKLFFGSGTQLSVL.

The CDR3 bases are TGTGCCAGCAGTGGGGGTGGGGGGGCTCAGCATTCACCCCTCCACTTT. Its translation: CASSGGGGAQHSPLHF. V and J are TRBV28 and TRBJ1-6, with D possibly matching TRBD1 (6 bases). Between the trimmed V and J ends, which lost 5 bases and 8 bases, there was a span of 19 bases. Germline loops: CDR1 MDHEN, CDR2 SYDVKM. The CDR3 is made up of 16 amino acids.

The gene calls are TRBV7-9 and TRBJ2-7; 10 bases agree with TRBD2. Germline assignment: CDR1 SEHNR and CDR2 FQNEAQ (reference sequence). The CDR3 has 19 residues. The V segment lost 5 bases and the J segment 4 bases; nucleotides outside the gene matches: 20. CDR3 sequence: CASSPADRVRLAGVYEQYF. CDR3 coding DNA: TGTGCCAGCAGCCCTGCGGACAGGGTCCGGCTAGCGGGAGTATACGAGCAGTACTTC.

The J gene is TRBJ2-5, the V gene TRBV19; 9 bases match TRBD1. The J call could be wrong; TRBJ2-7 is a better fit for the DNA end. CDR1 and CDR2 (germline): LNHDA, SQIVND (reference sequence). This CDR3 comprises 17 residues. The DNA for the CDR3 is TGTGCCAGTAGCGCCCTATATCAAAGACAGGGGGATCTCGAGCAGTACTTC. Protein sequence: CASSALYQRQGDLEQYF.

This chain joins TRBV11-2 and TRBJ2-7, with a possible D match to TRBD2 (7 bases). The CDR3 loop spans 15 amino acids. In germline, CDR1 is SGHAT, CDR2 FQNNGV. V was pared by 0 bases and J by 3 bases, with 12 bases between. CDR3 protein: CASSLEGGVVYEQYF. CDR3 bases: TGTGCCAGCAGCTTAGAAGGGGGGGTGGTCTACGAGCAGTACTTC.

The chain recombines TRBV29-1 with TRBJ2-7; 8 positions agree with TRBD1. V gave up 7 bases and J gave up 4 bases; unmatched junction bases: 9. CDR3 size: 13 residues. Germline V CDR1 and CDR2: SQVTM, ANQGSEA. CDR3 region: CSASQGASYEQYF. DNA of the CDR3: TGCAGCGCAAGTCAGGGGGCTTCATACGAGCAGTACTTC.

This chain connects TRBV6-1 to TRBJ1-2; 8 bases are shared with TRBD1. The ends lost 7 bases at V and 0 bases at J; junction bases unmatched: 7. CDR1 and CDR2 from the germline V gene are MNHNS and SASEGT. The CDR3 totals 15 residues. CDR3 sequence reads: CASTLGQGPNYGYTF. The CDR3 DNA follows: TGTGCCAGCACCCTAGGACAGGGACCTAACTATGGCTACACCTTC.

The rearrangement uses TRBV7-3 and TRBJ1-2, with 8 bases aligning to TRBD1. This CDR3 spans 16 amino acids. Germline-derived CDR1 and CDR2 are SGHTA and FQGTGA. V lost 4 bases and J lost 1; bases outside the gene matches: 8. The CDR3 spells CASSSFLDRDNYGYTF. CDR3 bases: TGTGCCAGCAGCTCTTTTTTGGACAGGGATAACTATGGCTACACCTTC.

The CDR3, as DNA: TGTGCCAGCAAAATCTCCCAGGGGATCACCTACGAGCAGTACTTC. This codes for CASKISQGITYEQYF. The rearrangement links TRBV27 to TRBJ2-7; TRBD1 might be the D (6 bases). With 7 bases removed from V and 2 bases from J, the gap between germline ends came to 18 bases. The V gene's germline CDR1 is MNHEY and CDR2 SMNVEV (reference sequence). The CDR3 has 15 residues.

This sequence joins TRBV30 and TRBJ1-3; D is unresolved. CDR3 length equals 11 residues. In germline, CDR1 is GTSNPN, CDR2 SVGIG (reference sequence). The germline V and J ends were trimmed by 3 bases and 7 bases, with 7 bases remaining between them. CDR3 loop: CAWSFENTIYF. CDR3 bases: TGTGCCTGGAGCTTTGAGAACACCATATATTTT.

This sequence joins TRBV5-1 and TRBJ1-2; the match to TRBD1 covers 8 bases. With V trimmed by 3 bases and J by 6 bases, 4 bases remained unmatched. Germline CDR1 and CDR2: SGHRS and YFSETQ. CDR3 length: 13 amino acids. The CDR3 DNA is TGCGCCAGCAGCTCACAGGGGGTCAATGGCTACACCTTC. It is translated as CASSSQGVNGYTF.

The chain carries TRBV30 and TRBJ2-7, with TRBD1 identical over 10 bases. The V and J ends lost 3 bases and 5 bases, in that order; junction bases with no gene match: 7. CDR3 length: 14 amino acids. Germline V gives CDR1 GTSNPN, CDR2 SVGIG (reference sequence). CDR3: CAWSVTGGANEQYF. CDR3 nucleotide sequence: TGTGCCTGGAGCGTGACAGGGGGCGCGAACGAGCAGTACTTC. The entire variable domain, with the rest obtained from reference TRBV30 and TRBJ2-7, is as follows: SQTIHQWPATLVQPVGSPLSLECTVEGTSNPNLYWYRQAAGRGLQLLFYSVGIGQISSEVPQNLSASRPQDRQFILSSKKLLLSDSGFYLCAWSVTGGANEQYFGPGTRLTVT.

V is TRBV9 and J is TRBJ2-3, with a weak D call TRBD2 (5 bases). The CDR3 is 14 residues long. Per the germline V gene, CDR1 is SGDLS and CDR2 is YYNGEE. V was cut by 0 bases and J by 5 bases, with 10 bases left in between. CDR3 sequence: CASSVETGIDTQYF. CDR3 coding DNA: TGTGCCAGCAGCGTAGAAACGGGGATAGATACGCAGTATTTT. Full variable domain (remainder filled in from reference TRBV9 and TRBJ2-3): DSGVTQTPKHLITATGQRVTLRCSPRSGDLSVYWYQQSLDQGLQFLIQYYNGEERAKGNILERFSAQQFPDLHSELNLSSLELGDSALYFCASSVETGIDTQYFGPGTRLTVL.

This chain connects TRBV29-1 to TRBJ2-7; no reliable D call. The ends were cut back, 1 base at V and 0 bases at J, with 13 bases in the middle. The CDR3 is 15 residues long. CDR1 is SQVTM and CDR2 is ANQGSEA in the germline V gene. CDR3 nucleotide sequence: TGCAGCGTTGAAGGAGGAAGCGCGCACTCCTACGAGCAGTACTTC. Encoded protein: CSVEGGSAHSYEQYF.

The V gene is TRBV5-1, the J gene TRBJ1-1, with D maybe TRBD1 (5 bases). Germline CDR1 reads SGHRS; CDR2 reads YFSETQ. The CDR3 is 19 residues long. Between the trimmed V and J ends, which lost 0 bases and 0 bases, there was a span of 21 bases. The DNA of the CDR3 is TGCGCCAGCAGCTTGGGGTATGGGGGGAGAATAGTCATGAACACTGAAGCTTTCTTT. Its protein is CASSLGYGGRIVMNTEAFF.

This rearrangement joins TRBV27 to TRBJ2-3; no clear D. Germline CDR1 MNHEY, CDR2 SMNVEV (reference sequence). V was trimmed by 8 bases and J by 0 bases, leaving 15 bases between them. This CDR3 is built from 15 residues. The CDR3 region has the DNA TGTGCCAGCTCTTTCTGGCAATTAAGCACAGATACGCAGTATTTT. It is translated as CASSFWQLSTDTQYF.

This chain links TRBV28 with TRBJ1-2, with 9 bases aligning to TRBD1. Germline V CDR1 and CDR2: MDHEN, SYDVKM. V shed 5 bases, J shed 6 bases, and the junction held 7 bases outside the gene matches. The CDR3 contains 14 residues. CDR3 residues: CASSRGQGRDGYTF. In DNA, the CDR3 is TGTGCCAGCAGTCGGGGACAGGGAAGAGATGGCTACACCTTC.

This chain links TRBV5-1 with TRBJ2-1; a possible D gene is TRBD2 (5 bases). Trimming pared 0 bases from V and 0 bases from J, leaving 7 bases between. The CDR3 sequence is 15 residues long. CDR1 SGHRS and CDR2 YFSETQ come from the germline V gene. CDR3 nucleotides: TGCGCCAGCAGCTTGGGAGCGGCCTCCTACAATGAGCAGTTCTTC. This codes for CASSLGAASYNEQFF.

The CDR3 spells CASSSPRDSYGYTF. The CDR3 DNA sequence: TGTGCCAGCAGTTCACCCCGGGACAGCTATGGCTACACCTTC. The V call is TRBV28, the J call TRBJ1-2; 7 bases map to TRBD1. Trimming removed 4 bases from V and 4 bases from J; junction bases left unmatched: 6. CDR3 length equals 14 residues. The V gene's germline CDR1 is MDHEN and CDR2 SYDVKM.

The rearrangement uses TRBV4-1 and TRBJ2-2; the match to TRBD2 covers 10 bases. This CDR3 comprises 17 residues. Per the germline V gene, CDR1 is MGHRA and CDR2 is YSYEKL. After removal of 1 base from V and 6 bases from J, the junction contained 8 bases not matched to a gene. The CDR3 spells CASSQVLAGAVAGELFF. The CDR3 bases are TGCGCCAGCAGCCAAGTTCTAGCGGGAGCGGTGGCCGGGGAGCTGTTTTTT.

This chain links TRBV2 with TRBJ2-3; 11 bases align to TRBD2. The V gene's germline CDR1 is SNHLY and CDR2 FYNNEI. The CDR3 extends over 17 amino acids. J gave up 5 bases and V 10 bases, and 17 bases lay outside the gene matches. Written as DNA, the CDR3 is TGTGCCACTCCGACCAGGGTTAGCGGGAGGGCCGTAGATACGCAGTATTTT. This codes for CATPTRVSGRAVDTQYF.

The V call is TRBV7-2, the J call TRBJ2-5; D ambiguous. CDR3 length: 13 residues. V was pared by 3 bases and J by 6 bases, with 11 bases between. Germline V gives CDR1 SGHTA, CDR2 FQGNSA. CDR3 loop: CASSFGDKKTQYF. The CDR3, as DNA: TGTGCCAGCAGCTTTGGTGACAAAAAGACCCAGTACTTC.

The V call is TRBV5-1, the J call TRBJ2-7, with D perhaps TRBD2 (6 bases). The V end was cut by 0 bases, the J end by 2 bases, with 12 bases between. CDR1 is SGHRS and CDR2 is YFSETQ in the germline V gene. The CDR3 totals 15 residues. CDR3 loop: CASSLDAGTPYEQYF. CDR3 bases: TGCGCCAGCAGCTTGGATGCGGGAACCCCCTACGAGCAGTACTTC.

The chain's CDR3 is CASSAGRGADTQYF. The CDR3 coding sequence is TGTGCCAGCAGCGCGGGGAGGGGGGCAGATACGCAGTATTTT. The chain employs TRBV9 and TRBJ2-3; possible D gene TRBD2, 7 bases. Trimming left V 3 bases short and J 4 bases short, with 12 bases between. CDR3 length: 14 amino acids. Germline V CDR1 and CDR2: SGDLS, YYNGEE.

The rearrangement links TRBV11-1 to TRBJ2-5; 7 bases are shared with TRBD1. The junction had 9 bases not matched to a gene; V was cut back by 5 bases and J by 0 bases. Germline V gives CDR1 SGHAT, CDR2 FQDESV (reference sequence). The CDR3 has 16 residues. CDR3 nucleotide sequence: TGTGCCAGCAGCAAGGGGACAGATATTCACCAAGAGACCCAGTACTTC. Amino acids: CASSKGTDIHQETQYF. Full variable domain (missing parts from reference TRBV11-1 and TRBJ2-5): EAEVAQSPRYKITEKSQAVAFWCDPISGHATLYWYRQILGQGPELLVQFQDESVVDDSQLPKDRFSAERLKGVDSTLKIQPAELGDSAMYLCASSKGTDIHQETQYFGPGTRLLVL.